This TCR beta chain originates from a study of blood T cell repertoires in COVID-19. Study-level background: Sites across the United States, Italy and Spain contributed samples from acute and convalescent COVID-19. Sample material is recorded as cDNA or gDNA derived from T cells, B-cell-depleted T cells, or PBMCs.

As originally analysed: For nucleated cells, counts were estimated from reference gene primer amplification. The data were produced by immunoSEQ multiplex PCR, yet TCRdb's version contains in-frame clones alone and is incomplete. V, J and clone size are those of that table, while D and trimming were read from the DNA. The table shows 170,000 or so clones, with 75% to 85% occurring only once. Per germline, CDR1 LGHNA and CDR2 YSLEER. This CDR3 is built from 16 residues. The V segment lost 0 bases and the J segment 3 bases; nucleotides outside the gene matches: 3. Sample: peripheral blood. The rearrangement links TRBV4-3 to TRBJ2-7; TRBD2 aligns across 12 bases. The TCR was taken from a human donor in a cohort sampled during active COVID-19. The CDR3 DNA sequence: TGCGCCAGCAGCCAAGACCCGGGACTAGCGGGCTACGAGCAGTACTTC. This sequence encodes CASSQDPGLAGYEQYF.